Listed below are T cell receptor beta chains from one sample, sequenced in a study of T cells expressing NK-cell markers. From its re-call of the 5' RACE reads, TCRdb lists each CDR3 protein once, without DNA. The sample data list roughly 150,000 distinct CDR3 sequences. Sequenced input: blood T cells: a sorted CD56 or NKG2C T cell subset, CD4+ or CD8+ T cells, or bulk PBMC T cells (not recorded which). All receptors come from a woman aged 18-70 years in good health. CDR3s include the opening cysteine and the closing phenylalanine or tryptophan.

TRBJ2-2,TRBV4-1,CASSPTKITGELFF
TRBJ2-5,TRBV20-1,CSARLAGAVETQYF
TRBJ2-1,TRBV12-3/TRBV12-4,CASSFSGNEQFF
TRBJ1-5,TRBV10-3,CAISDSLGVDQPQHF
TRBJ2-3,TRBV10-3,CAISLREGQDTQYF
TRBJ2-1,TRBV7-9,CASSPTGYGYNEQFF
TRBJ1-3,TRBV27,CASSFAGASGNTIYF
TRBJ2-1,TRBV5-1,CASSLEGGLGVDEQFF
TRBJ2-1,TRBV10-3,CAISDFLGGANEQFF
TRBJ2-6,TRBV11-2,CASSLVSTAPSGANVLTF
TRBJ2-1,TRBV4-1,CASSQEPPDFYNEQFF
TRBJ2-1,TRBV27,CASSPRGRVGNEQFF
TRBJ2-5,TRBV20-1,CSATLGGGIRETQYF
TRBJ1-4,TRBV12-3/TRBV12-4,CASSSTDLVKLFF
TRBJ1-4,TRBV20-1,CSASSRGELFF
TRBJ1-6,TRBV12-3/TRBV12-4,CASSRRQGIVYSPLHF
TRBJ2-7,TRBV6-1,CASSRGEKGSYEQYF
TRBJ1-4,TRBV5-1,CASSRLTGSNEKLFF
TRBJ2-1,TRBV7-3,CASSLSRSSYNEQFF
TRBJ2-5,TRBV18,CASSPNQGGETQYF
TRBJ2-1,TRBV3-1,CASEGYGYEQFF
TRBJ2-2,TRBV7-9,CASSFGQGVKELFF
TRBJ2-1,TRBV2,CASSERASGGAAAISEQFF
TRBJ2-1,TRBV7-2,CASSLAISRSYNEQFF
TRBJ2-4,TRBV11-2,CASSLDLGTENIQYF
TRBJ2-3,TRBV2,CASSELRTGSTDTQYF
TRBJ2-5,TRBV12-3/TRBV12-4,CASSLRIGAGSETQYF
TRBJ2-1,TRBV12-3/TRBV12-4,CASSWEGGEQFF
TRBJ1-4,TRBV2,CASSTSGPEKLFF
TRBJ1-1,TRBV18,CASTLGSLNTEAFF
TRBJ2-2,TRBV28,CASSSQSWGDRNTGELFF
TRBJ2-1,TRBV24-1,CATSDPGQIYNEQFF
TRBJ2-7,TRBV20-1,CSDRDASLFYEQYF
TRBJ2-1,TRBV20-1,CSASSGSSNEQFF
TRBJ2-2,TRBV18,CASSPPGWDTGELFF
TRBJ2-1,TRBV20-1,CSAREKGLSYNEQFF
TRBJ2-1,TRBV6-2/TRBV6-3,CASSYSGSVGNEQFF
TRBJ2-7,TRBV18,CASSPSTSGQQEEYF
TRBJ2-1,TRBV3-1,CASSPIRGPSYNEQFF
TRBJ1-2,TRBV27,CASSRPNRDGYTF
TRBJ2-1,TRBV5-1,CASSLTPSRGEQFF
TRBJ2-2,TRBV24-1,CATSGTTGVNTGELFF
TRBJ2-2,TRBV20-1,CSASELVGNTGELFF
TRBJ1-3,TRBV5-1,CASSSRGNTGNTIYF
TRBJ1-1,TRBV4-2,CASSQGAEGDTEAFF
TRBJ1-5,TRBV29-1,CSGLTGGDSNQPQHF
TRBJ2-3,TRBV20-1,CSARATSGGRTDTQYF
TRBJ1-1,TRBV29-1,CSVLTLGDYTEAFF